This T cell receptor beta chain was captured in a study of CD8 T cells in Susac syndrome. When the RNA was reverse transcribed, random hexamers were used with an input of about 0.5 to 1 ug. TCRdb reprocessed the immunoSEQ multiplex PCR reads via MiXCR and lists one record per CDR3 protein. In the table there are a few hundred thousand distinct CDR3 sequences, roughly 92% of which are singletons. Germline V gene sequence: CDR1 SGHAT, CDR2 FQNNGV. The CDR3 runs 15 residues. V was pared by 1 base and J by 0 bases, with 3 bases of the junction left unmatched. The genes are TRBV11-2 and TRBJ2-7; 7 nucleotides match TRBD2. The TCR comes from a human donor with multiple sclerosis. The sequenced sample consisted of CD8+ T cells from PBMCs. DNA for the CDR3: TGTGCCAGCAGCTTAGGACGACTAGCCTCCTACGAGCAGTACTTC. This sequence encodes CASSLGRLASYEQYF.